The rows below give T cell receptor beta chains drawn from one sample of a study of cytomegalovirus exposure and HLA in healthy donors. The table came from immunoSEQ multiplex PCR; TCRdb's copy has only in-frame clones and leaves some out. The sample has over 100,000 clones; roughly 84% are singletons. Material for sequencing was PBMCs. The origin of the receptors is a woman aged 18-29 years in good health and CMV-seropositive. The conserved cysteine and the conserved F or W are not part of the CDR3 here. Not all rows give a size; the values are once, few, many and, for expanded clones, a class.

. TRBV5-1 ASSSESGETQY
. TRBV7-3 ASSRDRGWDTEAF
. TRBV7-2 ASSSFGDYNEQF
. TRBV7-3 ASSLTSTDYGYT
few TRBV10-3 AISTGIPGTEAF
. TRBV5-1 ASSMGGIGTNEKLF
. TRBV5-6 ASSFRTGLYEQY
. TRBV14 ASSQDLRLKF
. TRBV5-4 ASSRTGESYGYT
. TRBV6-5 ASSGTSGVYGYT
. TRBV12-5 ASGQTGNYGYT
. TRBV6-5 ASSFQGSYGYT
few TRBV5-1 ASSSGGQETQY
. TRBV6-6 AAGAGGYTGELF
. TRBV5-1 ASSDQGGNGYT
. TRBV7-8 ASSHRAQSSYEQY
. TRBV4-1 ASSQSRENTEAF
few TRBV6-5 ASSPSTDTQY
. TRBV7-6 ASSLVGDQPQH
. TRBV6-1 ASSEGIGQGGEQY
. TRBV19 ASSRSGANVLT
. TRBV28 ASSPASGGSYNEQF
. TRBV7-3 ASSRYGVVTDTQY
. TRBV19 ATSEGANQPQH
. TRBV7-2 ASSLTSGDSYEQY
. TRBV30 AWRRGGTGELF
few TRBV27 ASSLVGQLEGYEQY
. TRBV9 ASSGLTGANTEAF
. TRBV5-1 ASSLGDGGSYEQY
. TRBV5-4 ASSQRDREYGYT
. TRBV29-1 SARTVYGYT
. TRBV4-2 ASSQASGGDNEQF
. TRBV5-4 ASSWGTSGGQETQY
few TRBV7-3 ASSSQPQRTGGETQY
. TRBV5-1 ASSSNDRAKGYT
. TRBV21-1 ASSKDDFRQLATNEKLF
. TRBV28 ASSAGANTGELF
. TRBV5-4 ASSPGDRGYGYT
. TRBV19 ASSIDHTGVQPQH
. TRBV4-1 ASRQGLSTQGASGSPLH
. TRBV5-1 ASSLYSAGDSYEQY
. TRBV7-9 ASFEGAAYNEQF
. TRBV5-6 ASRTAASGDTQY
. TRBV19 ASTSTGRENTEAF